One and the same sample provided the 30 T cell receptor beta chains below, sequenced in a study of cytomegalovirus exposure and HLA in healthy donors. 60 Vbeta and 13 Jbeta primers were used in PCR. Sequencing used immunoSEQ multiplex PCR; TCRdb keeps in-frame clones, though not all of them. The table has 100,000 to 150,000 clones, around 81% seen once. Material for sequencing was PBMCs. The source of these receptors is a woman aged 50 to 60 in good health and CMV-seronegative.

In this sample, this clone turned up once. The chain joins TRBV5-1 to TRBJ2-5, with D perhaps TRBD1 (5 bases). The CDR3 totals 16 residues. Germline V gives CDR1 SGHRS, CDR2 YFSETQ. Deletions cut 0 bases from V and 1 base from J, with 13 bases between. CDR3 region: CASSLDRRAPQETQYF. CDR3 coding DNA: TGCGCCAGCAGCTTGGACAGGAGAGCTCCCCAAGAGACCCAGTACTTC.

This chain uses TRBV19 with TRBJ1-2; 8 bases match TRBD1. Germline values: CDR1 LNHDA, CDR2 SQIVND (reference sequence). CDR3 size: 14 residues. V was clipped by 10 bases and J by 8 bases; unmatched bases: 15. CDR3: CATHSLTGAKGYTF. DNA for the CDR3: TGTGCCACTCATTCCCTGACAGGGGCGAAGGGCTACACCTTC.

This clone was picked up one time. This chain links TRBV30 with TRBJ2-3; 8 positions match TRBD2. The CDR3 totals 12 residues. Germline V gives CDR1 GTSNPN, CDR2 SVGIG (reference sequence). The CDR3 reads CASSGSTDTQYF. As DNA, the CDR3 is TGTGCATCTAGCGGGAGCACAGATACGCAGTATTTT.

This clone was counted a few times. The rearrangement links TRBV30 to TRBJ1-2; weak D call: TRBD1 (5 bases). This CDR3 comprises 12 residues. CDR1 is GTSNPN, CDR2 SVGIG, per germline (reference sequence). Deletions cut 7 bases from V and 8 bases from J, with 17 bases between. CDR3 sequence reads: CAYRTNAEGYTF. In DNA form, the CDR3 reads TGTGCCTACAGGACCAACGCGGAGGGCTACACCTTC.

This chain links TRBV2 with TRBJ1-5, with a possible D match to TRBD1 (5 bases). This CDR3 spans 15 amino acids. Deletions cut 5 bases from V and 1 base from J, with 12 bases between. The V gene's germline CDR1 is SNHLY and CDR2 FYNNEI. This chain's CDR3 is CASSFTGNSNQPQHF. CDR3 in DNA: TGTGCCAGCAGTTTTACAGGAAACAGCAATCAGCCCCAGCATTTT.

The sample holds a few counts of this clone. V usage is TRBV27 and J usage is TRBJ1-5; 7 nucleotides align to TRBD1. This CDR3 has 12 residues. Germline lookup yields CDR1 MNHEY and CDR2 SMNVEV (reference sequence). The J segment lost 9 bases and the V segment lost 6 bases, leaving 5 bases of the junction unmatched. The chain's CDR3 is CASSGYRGPQHF. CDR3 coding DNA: TGTGCCAGCAGCGGATACAGGGGGCCCCAGCATTTT.

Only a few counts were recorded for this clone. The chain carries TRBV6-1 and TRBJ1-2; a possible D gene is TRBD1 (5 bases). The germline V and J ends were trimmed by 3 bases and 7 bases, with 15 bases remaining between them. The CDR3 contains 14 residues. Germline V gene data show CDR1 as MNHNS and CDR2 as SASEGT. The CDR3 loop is CASSDLGQGGGYTF. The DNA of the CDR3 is TGTGCCAGCAGTGATTTAGGTCAGGGAGGTGGCTACACCTTC.

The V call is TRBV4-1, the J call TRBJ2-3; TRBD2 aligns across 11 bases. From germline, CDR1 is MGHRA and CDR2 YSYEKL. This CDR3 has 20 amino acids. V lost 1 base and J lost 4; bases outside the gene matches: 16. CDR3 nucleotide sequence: TGCGCCAGCAGCCAAGTAGCGGGAGGGCTTGTGCTAGTCGTCCCAGATACGCAGTATTTT. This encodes CASSQVAGGLVLVVPDTQYF.

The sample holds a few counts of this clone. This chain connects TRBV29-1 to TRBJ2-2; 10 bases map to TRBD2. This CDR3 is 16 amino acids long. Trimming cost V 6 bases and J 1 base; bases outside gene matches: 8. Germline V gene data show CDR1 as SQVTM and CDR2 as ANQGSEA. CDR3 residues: CSVKSSGRENTGELFF. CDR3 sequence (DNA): TGCAGCGTCAAATCAAGCGGGAGGGAGAACACCGGGGAGCTGTTTTTT.

In nucleotides, the CDR3 is TGTGCCAGCAGCCCCTCAGGGAATTATCAGCCCCAGCATTTT. Translating it yields CASSPSGNYQPQHF. J is TRBJ1-5 and V is TRBV28, with D possibly being TRBD1 (5 bases). The ends were cut back, 6 bases at V and 5 bases at J, with 14 bases in the middle. The CDR3 has 14 residues. Germline CDR1 is MDHEN and CDR2 is SYDVKM.

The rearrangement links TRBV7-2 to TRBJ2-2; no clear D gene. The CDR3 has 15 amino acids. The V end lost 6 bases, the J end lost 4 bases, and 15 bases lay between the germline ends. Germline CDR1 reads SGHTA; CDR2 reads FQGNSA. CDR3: CASRQHTVATGELFF. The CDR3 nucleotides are TGTGCCAGCAGACAACACACGGTAGCCACCGGGGAGCTGTTTTTT.

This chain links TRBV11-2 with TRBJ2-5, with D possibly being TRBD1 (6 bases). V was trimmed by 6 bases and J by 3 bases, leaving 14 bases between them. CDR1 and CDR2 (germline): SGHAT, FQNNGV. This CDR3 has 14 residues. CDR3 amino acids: CASRDLRGKETQYF. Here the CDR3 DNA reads TGTGCCAGCAGAGATCTAAGGGGGAAAGAGACCCAGTACTTC.

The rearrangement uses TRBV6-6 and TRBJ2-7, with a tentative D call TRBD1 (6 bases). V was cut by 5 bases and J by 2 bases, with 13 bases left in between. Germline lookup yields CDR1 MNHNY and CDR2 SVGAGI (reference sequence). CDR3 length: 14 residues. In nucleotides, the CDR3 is TGTGCCAGCAGTCGCGACAGGTCTACCTACGAGCAGTACGTC. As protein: CASSRDRSTYEQYV.

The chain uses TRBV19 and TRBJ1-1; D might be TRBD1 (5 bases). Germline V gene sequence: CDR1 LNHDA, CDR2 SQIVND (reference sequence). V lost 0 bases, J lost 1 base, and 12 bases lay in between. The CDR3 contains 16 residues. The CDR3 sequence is CASSIEGTVRNTEAFF. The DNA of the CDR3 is TGTGCCAGTAGTATAGAGGGGACTGTGAGGAACACTGAAGCTTTCTTT.

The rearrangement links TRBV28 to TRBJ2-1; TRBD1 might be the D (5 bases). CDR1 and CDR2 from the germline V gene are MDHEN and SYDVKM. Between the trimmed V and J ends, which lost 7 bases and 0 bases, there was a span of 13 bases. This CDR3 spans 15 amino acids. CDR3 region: CASMWFQGSYNEQFF. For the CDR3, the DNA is TGTGCCAGCATGTGGTTCCAGGGCTCCTACAATGAGCAGTTCTTC.

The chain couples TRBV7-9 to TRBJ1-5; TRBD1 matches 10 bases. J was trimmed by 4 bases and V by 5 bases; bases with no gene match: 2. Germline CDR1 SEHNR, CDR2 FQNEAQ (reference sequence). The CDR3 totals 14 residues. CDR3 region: CASSRTGGNQPQHF. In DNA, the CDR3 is TGTGCCAGCAGCAGGACAGGGGGTAATCAGCCCCAGCATTTT.

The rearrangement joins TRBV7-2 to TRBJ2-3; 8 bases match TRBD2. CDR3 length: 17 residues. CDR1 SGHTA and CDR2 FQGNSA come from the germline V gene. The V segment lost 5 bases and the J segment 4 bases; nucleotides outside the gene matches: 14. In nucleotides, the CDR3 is TGTGCCAGCAGCCCGTTCCGGGAGGGCCCGGGCGCAGATACGCAGTATTTT. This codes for CASSPFREGPGADTQYF.

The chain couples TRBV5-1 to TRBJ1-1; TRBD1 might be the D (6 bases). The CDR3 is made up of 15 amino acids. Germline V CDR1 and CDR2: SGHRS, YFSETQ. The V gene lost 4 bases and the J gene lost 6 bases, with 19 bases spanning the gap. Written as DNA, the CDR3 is TGCGCCAGCAGCCTAGCGGGGGTCGGGGGCGCTGAAGCTTTCTTT. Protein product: CASSLAGVGGAEAFF.

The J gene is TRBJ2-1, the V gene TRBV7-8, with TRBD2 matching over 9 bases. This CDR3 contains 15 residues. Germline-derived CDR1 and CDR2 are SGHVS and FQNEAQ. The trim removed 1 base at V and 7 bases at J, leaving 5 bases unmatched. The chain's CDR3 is CASSLEFSGRNEQFF. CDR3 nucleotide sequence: TGTGCCAGCAGCTTAGAGTTTAGCGGGAGAAATGAGCAGTTCTTC.

Here the CDR3 DNA reads TGTGCCAGTAGTATACCGGACAGGGCAAAGGGCTACACCTTC. Protein product: CASSIPDRAKGYTF. The chain is built from TRBV19 and TRBJ1-2; 8 nucleotides align to TRBD1. There are 14 residues in the CDR3. Germline lookup yields CDR1 LNHDA and CDR2 SQIVND (reference sequence). The junction had 7 bases not matched to a gene; V was cut back by 2 bases and J by 8 bases.

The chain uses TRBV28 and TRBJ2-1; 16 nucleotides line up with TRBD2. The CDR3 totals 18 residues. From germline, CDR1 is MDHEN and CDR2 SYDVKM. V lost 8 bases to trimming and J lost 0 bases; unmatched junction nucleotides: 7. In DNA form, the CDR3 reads TGTGCCAGCGCCCCCGGGACTAGCGGGAGGGGCTCCTACAATGAGCAGTTCTTC. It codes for CASAPGTSGRGSYNEQFF.

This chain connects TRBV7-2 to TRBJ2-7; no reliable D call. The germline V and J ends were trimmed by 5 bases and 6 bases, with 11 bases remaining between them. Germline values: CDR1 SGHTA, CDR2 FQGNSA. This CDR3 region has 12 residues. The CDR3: CASSRTTSEQYF. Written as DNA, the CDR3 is TGTGCCAGCAGCCGAACCACTTCCGAGCAGTACTTC.

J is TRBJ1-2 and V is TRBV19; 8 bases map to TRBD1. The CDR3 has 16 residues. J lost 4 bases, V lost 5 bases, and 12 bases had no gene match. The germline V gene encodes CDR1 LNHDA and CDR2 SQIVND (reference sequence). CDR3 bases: TGTGCCAGTAGTTCAACCGGGACAGGATTGTTCTATGGCTACACCTTC. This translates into CASSSTGTGLFYGYTF.

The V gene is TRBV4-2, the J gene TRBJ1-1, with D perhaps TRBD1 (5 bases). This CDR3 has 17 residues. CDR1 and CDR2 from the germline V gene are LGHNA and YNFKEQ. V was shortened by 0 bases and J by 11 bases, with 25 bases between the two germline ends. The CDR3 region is CASSQDRAGGFLKVAFF. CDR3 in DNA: TGTGCCAGCAGCCAAGATAGGGCGGGGGGTTTTTTAAAGGTTGCTTTCTTT.

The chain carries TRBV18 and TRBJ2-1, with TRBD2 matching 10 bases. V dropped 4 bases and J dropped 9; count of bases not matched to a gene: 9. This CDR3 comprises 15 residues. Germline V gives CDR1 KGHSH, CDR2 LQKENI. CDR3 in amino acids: CASSQRTSGLVEQFF. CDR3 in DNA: TGTGCCAGCTCACAGAGGACTAGCGGATTGGTTGAGCAGTTCTTC.

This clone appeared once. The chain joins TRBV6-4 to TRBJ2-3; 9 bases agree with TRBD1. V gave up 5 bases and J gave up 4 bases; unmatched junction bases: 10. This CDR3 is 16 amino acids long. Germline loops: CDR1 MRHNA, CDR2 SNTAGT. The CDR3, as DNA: TGTGCCAGCAGTCCCTGGACAGGGGATGGGCCAGATACGCAGTATTTT. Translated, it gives CASSPWTGDGPDTQYF.

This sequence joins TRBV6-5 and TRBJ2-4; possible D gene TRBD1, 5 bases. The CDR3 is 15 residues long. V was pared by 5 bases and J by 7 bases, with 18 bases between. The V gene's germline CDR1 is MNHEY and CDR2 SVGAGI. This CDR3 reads CASSPRSQGVNIQYF. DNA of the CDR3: TGTGCCAGCAGTCCCCGGAGTCAGGGCGTTAACATTCAGTACTTC.

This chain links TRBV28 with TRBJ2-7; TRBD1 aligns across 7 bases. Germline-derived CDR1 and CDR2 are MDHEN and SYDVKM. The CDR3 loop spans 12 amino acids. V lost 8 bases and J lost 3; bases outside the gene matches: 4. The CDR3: CASGGQFYEQYF. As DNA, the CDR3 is TGTGCCAGCGGGGGACAGTTCTACGAGCAGTACTTC.

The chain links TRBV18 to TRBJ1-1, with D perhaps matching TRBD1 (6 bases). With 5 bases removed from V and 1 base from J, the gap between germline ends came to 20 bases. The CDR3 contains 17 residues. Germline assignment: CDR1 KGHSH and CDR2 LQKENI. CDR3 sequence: CASSSTSMGAQNTEAFF. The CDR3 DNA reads TGTGCCAGCTCATCGACCTCTATGGGGGCCCAGAACACTGAAGCTTTCTTT.

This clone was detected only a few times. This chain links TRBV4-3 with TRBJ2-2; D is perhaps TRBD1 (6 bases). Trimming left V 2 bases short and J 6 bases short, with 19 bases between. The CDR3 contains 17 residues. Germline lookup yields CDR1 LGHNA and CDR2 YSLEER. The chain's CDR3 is CASSQPLAGDLSGELFF. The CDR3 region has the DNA TGCGCCAGCAGCCAACCTTTGGCAGGGGACCTATCCGGGGAGCTGTTTTTT.